The clone carrying this T cell receptor (beta chain) was picked up many times. Researchers took RNA transcripts and amplified the TCR beta CDR3 regions from them. The TCR CDR3 first-round RT-PCR relied on the HTBI primer set. TCRdb reprocessed the multiplex PCR reads via MiXCR and lists one record per CDR3 protein. The repertoire consists of fewer than 700,000 distinct CDR3 sequences, with roughly 15% occurring once and the leading ten covering approximately 15%. The record originates from a study of T cells in Graves' hyperthyroidism and ophthalmopathy. PBMCs were collected from a roughly 9.7 ml volume of fresh peripheral blood. Germline V gives CDR1 MNHNY, CDR2 SVGAGI (reference sequence). The CDR3 runs 14 residues. The V gene end was trimmed by 2 bases and the J gene end by 1 base; junction bases not matched to a gene: 1.

Sequencing used blood. The rearrangement links TRBV6-6 to TRBJ1-1; 7 bases align to TRBD1. The sequence was obtained from a young woman with Graves' ophthalmopathy. The CDR3: CASSYGTENTEAFF. CDR3 DNA: TGTGCCAGCAGTTACGGGACAGAGAACACTGAAGCTTTCTTT.